The T cell receptor (beta chain) described here comes from a study of T cells in Graves' hyperthyroidism and ophthalmopathy (dated by TCRdb to the late 2010s). Regarding the complete study: Peripheral blood samples were taken at the time of initial diagnosis, prior to any treatment. To identify TCR V-J signatures that set the groups apart, the researchers used a discovery cohort of roughly 100 patients, made up of 40 to 45 with Graves' ophthalmopathy and approximately 57 with stable Graves' hyperthyroidism. Whether ophthalmopathy could be predicted prospectively was tested in an independent validation cohort made up of some 20 hyperthyroidism patients plus 17 patients who later progressed to ophthalmopathy. The 100 discovery patients were randomly split 7:3 into training and test sets. In addition, the study compared T-cell repertoires in thyroid tissue and in blood from several Graves' hyperthyroidism patients. After blood sampling, hyperthyroidism patients were treated with methimazole at a starting dose of 30 mg daily, and ophthalmopathy patients were treated with high-dose intravenous methylprednisolone. The paper describes TCR Vbeta CDR3 sequencing of around 130 peripheral blood samples, made up of under 50 ophthalmopathy patients, 70 to 75 hyperthyroidism patients and 17 progressor patients. Overall study results and their limits: Most expanded thyroid clonotypes (frequency above 0.001) were also found in blood, which suggests that blood repertoires may mirror thyroid immune responses. Ophthalmopathy was separated from stable hyperthyroidism by a 13 V-J signature model, with just over 85% sensitivity and about 84% specificity obtained in cross-validation and 80%/75% obtained in testing. No statistical method was used to set the sample size in advance, and investigators knew the group allocation. In validation, the model predicted progression to ophthalmopathy with 55% to 71% sensitivity and approximately 72% specificity, a median of approximately 6.5 months before onset.

In the ophthalmopathy patients, disease was moderately to severely active, with a Clinical Activity Score of 3 or more, a NOSPECS grade of 4 or more, and a duration of less than 3 months. Patients with uncontrolled infections, other autoimmune diseases, pregnancy or lactation were excluded. Diagnoses were established on the basis of clinical symptoms, serum thyroxine and TRAb, thyroid ultrasound, and orbital computed tomography. PBMCs were separated from roughly 9.3 ml of fresh peripheral blood using Ficoll-Paque density gradient centrifugation. Total RNA was extracted with Trizol reagent, and quality was checked on an Agilent 2100 Bioanalyzer. Remarks on this clonotype: Its specific antigen is unknown. Within one base of it there is no much larger clone, and no base qualities were kept.

In the germline V gene (reference sequence), CDR1 corresponds to MNHEY and CDR2 to SMNVEV. The CDR3, cysteine through phenylalanine, is 11 amino acids long. Only the CDR3 region is kept as DNA, spanning 33 bases read in frame from base 1. Trimming takes 6 bases from V and 7 bases from J, and the germline ends sit 9 bases apart. Amplification of TCR beta CDR3 regions was carried out from RNA transcripts. The TCR CDR3 was subjected to a first round of RT-PCR using the HTBI primer set and the Qiagen OneStep RT-PCR kit. Libraries were constructed in a second round of multiplex PCR, after which size selection and purification were performed. Paired-end sequencing of the libraries was performed with 100 bp reads on an Illumina HiSeq2000. On the authors' methods: SOAPnuke was used to process the raw data, throwing out any read that contained adapters or uncalled bases, had a mean Phred below 15, or lacked an exact constant-primer or identifier match. COPE v1.2.5 was used to merge the high-quality paired reads, and each unique nucleotide sequence was defined as a clonotype. Clonotypes were aligned to IMGT TRBV, TRBD and TRBJ reference segments using MiTCR v1.1. The analysis was restricted to V-J combinations with a frequency above 0.0001, which together covered about 99% of the repertoires. A TCS score was defined as the ratio of F50 (clonal expansion) to E x V (chaos), with BLOSUM62-based TCRdist applied between CDR3 peptides within each V-J. Welch's t-statistics and random forest reduced several hundred V-J features to 10 to 15, which were used in a naive Bayes classifier (R e1071). The public reads were reprocessed in TCRdb via fastp at Q25 and MiXCR, keeping in-frame beta chains. Every CDR3 protein is listed once, alongside the most common genes and DNA of its rows. None of the V and J calls come from the authors' own analysis; TCRdb made them. Recorded for this sample are fewer than 650,000 distinct CDR3 sequences; around 14% of them occurred a single time. The biggest ten clones account for roughly 7% of the sample.

This receptor was taken from a young woman with Graves' ophthalmopathy. Sequenced input: blood. The V and J segments used are TRBV27 and TRBJ1-2; too little of a D gene remains to name it. The DNA is as follows: TGTGCCAGCAGGAGCGGCATTGGCTACACCTTC. Translation gives CASRSGIGYTF.